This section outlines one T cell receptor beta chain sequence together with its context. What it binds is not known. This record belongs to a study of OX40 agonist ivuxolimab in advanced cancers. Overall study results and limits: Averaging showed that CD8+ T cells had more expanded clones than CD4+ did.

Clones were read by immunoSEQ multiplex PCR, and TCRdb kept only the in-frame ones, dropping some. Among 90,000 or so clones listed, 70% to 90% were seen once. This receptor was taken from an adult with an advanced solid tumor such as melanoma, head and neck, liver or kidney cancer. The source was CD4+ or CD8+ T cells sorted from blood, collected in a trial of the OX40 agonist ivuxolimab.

In nucleotides, the CDR3 is TGTGCCAGCCGAACGAACACCGGGGAGCTGTTTTTT. Residues: CASRTNTGELFF. V is TRBV28 and J is TRBJ2-2; D remains ambiguous. Germline-derived CDR1 and CDR2 are MDHEN and SYDVKM. V was trimmed by 8 bases and J by 0 bases, leaving 4 bases between them. This CDR3 contains 12 residues.